This TCR beta chain appears in the sequencing data of a study of beta chain features in type 1 diabetes. Overall study context: Researchers looked at over 100,000,000 sorted cells across all samples. Study-wide points: In all four CD4+ subsets, TCRB CDR3 length was significantly, moderately reduced in type 1 diabetes. VDJ junctions sequenced from type 1 diabetes patients showed fewer insertions and more deletions.

CD45RO/CCR7/CD25/CD127/CD95/CD27 staining was used to isolate CD4+ naive, central memory, regulatory and stem cell-like memory cells by sorting. The sample holds a few counts of this clone. Its antigen is still unknown. Since all of the isolated RNA was reverse transcribed, expressed TCRB transcripts were what got sequenced. Method: immunoSEQ multiplex PCR; TCRdb's copy keeps in-frame clones and lacks some. Among some 44,000 clones listed, roughly 70% were seen once. V lost 4 bases, J lost 4 bases, and 2 bases stayed unmatched. The CDR3 length is 12 residues. From germline, CDR1 is SGHKS and CDR2 YYEKEE (reference sequence).

V usage is TRBV5-5 and J usage is TRBJ2-7; 7 nucleotides align to TRBD1. This TCR derives from a woman under 30 with type 1 diabetes. Sequenced sample: Tregs from blood. The CDR3 loop is CASSPGQYEQYF. CDR3 DNA: TGTGCCAGCAGCCCGGGACAGTACGAGCAGTACTTC.